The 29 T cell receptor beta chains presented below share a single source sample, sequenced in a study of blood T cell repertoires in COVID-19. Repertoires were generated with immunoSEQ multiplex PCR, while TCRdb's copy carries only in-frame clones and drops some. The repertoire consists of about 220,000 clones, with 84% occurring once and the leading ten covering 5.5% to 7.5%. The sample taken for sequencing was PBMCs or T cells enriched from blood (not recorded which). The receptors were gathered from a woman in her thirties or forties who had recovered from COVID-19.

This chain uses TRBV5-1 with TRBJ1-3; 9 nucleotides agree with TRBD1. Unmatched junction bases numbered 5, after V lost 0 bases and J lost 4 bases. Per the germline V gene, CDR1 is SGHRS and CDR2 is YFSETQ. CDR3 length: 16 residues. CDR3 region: CASSLAYRGLGNTIYF. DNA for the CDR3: TGCGCCAGCAGCTTGGCCTACAGGGGGCTGGGAAACACCATATATTTT.

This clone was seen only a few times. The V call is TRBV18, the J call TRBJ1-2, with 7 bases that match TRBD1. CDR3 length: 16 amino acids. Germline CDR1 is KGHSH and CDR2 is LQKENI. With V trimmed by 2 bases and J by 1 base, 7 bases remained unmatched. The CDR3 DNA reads TGTGCCAGCTCACCAAGTCGGGACAGTTTTAACTATGGCTACACCTTC. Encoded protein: CASSPSRDSFNYGYTF. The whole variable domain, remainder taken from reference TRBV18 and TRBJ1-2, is NAGVMQNPRHLVRRRGQEARLRCSPMKGHSHVYWYRQLPEEGLKFMVYLQKENIIDESGMPKERFSAEFPKEGPSILRIQQVVRGDSAAYFCASSPSRDSFNYGYTFGSGTRLTVV.

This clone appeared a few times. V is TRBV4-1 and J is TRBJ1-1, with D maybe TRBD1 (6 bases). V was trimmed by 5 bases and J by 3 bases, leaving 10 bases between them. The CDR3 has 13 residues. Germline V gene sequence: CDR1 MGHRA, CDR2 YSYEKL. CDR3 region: CASSSTGYTEAFF. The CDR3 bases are TGCGCCAGCAGCTCCACAGGGTACACTGAAGCTTTCTTT.

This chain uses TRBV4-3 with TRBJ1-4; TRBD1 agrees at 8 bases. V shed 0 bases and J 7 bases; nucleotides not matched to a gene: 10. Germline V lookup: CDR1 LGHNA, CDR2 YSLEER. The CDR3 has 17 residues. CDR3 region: CASSQDARGRKGEKLFF. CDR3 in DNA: TGCGCCAGCAGCCAAGATGCCAGGGGGCGTAAGGGTGAAAAACTGTTTTTT.

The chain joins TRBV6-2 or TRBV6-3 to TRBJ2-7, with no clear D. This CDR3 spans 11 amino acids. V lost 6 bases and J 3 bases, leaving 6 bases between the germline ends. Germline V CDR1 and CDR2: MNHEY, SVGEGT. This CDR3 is CASSSFYEQYV. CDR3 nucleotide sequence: TGTGCCAGCAGCTCTTTCTACGAGCAGTACGTC.

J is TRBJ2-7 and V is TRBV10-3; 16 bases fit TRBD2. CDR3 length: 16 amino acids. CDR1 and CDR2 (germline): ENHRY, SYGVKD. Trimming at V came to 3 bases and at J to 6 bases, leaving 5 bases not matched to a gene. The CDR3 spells CAISDGTSGRVGEQYF. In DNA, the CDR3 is TGTGCCATCAGTGACGGGACTAGCGGGAGGGTAGGCGAGCAGTACTTC.

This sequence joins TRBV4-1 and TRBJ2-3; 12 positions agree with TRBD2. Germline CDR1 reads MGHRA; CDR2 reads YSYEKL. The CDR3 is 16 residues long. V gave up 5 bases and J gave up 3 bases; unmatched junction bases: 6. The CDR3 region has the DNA TGCGCCAGCAGCTCCCGGACTAGCGGGATAACAGATACGCAGTATTTT. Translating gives CASSSRTSGITDTQYF.

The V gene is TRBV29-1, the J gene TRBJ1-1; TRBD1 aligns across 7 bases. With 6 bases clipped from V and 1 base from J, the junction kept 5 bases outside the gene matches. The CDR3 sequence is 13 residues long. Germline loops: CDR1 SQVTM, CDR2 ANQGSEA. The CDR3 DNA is TGCAGCGTAGTGGGACAGCCGAACACTGAAGCTTTCTTT. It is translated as CSVVGQPNTEAFF.

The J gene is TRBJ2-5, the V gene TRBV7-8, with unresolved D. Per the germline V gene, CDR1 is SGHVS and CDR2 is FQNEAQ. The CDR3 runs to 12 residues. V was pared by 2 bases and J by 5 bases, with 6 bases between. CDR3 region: CASSLPQETQYF. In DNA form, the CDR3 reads TGTGCCAGCAGCTTACCCCAGGAGACCCAGTACTTC.

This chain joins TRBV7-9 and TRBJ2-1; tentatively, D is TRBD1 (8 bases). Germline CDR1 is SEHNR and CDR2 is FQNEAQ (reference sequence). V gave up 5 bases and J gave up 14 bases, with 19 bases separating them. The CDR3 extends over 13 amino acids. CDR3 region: CASSLQGGSPEFF. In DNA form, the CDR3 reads TGTGCCAGCAGCCTACAGGGGGGGAGCCCTGAGTTCTTC.

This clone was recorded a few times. Written as DNA, the CDR3 is TGTGCCAGCAGCGTAGGGACTAGCGGCACCGCAGATACGCAGTATTTT. Residues: CASSVGTSGTADTQYF. The genes are TRBV9 and TRBJ2-3, with 10 bases lining up with TRBD2. CDR3 length equals 16 residues. Germline V gene data show CDR1 as SGDLS and CDR2 as YYNGEE. With 0 bases clipped from V and 4 bases from J, the junction kept 5 bases outside the gene matches.

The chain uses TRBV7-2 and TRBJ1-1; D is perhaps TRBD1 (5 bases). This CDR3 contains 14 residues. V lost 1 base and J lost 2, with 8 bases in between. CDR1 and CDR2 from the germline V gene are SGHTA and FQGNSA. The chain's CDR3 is CASSLVRGNTEAFF. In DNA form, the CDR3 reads TGTGCCAGCAGCTTAGTTAGGGGTAACACTGAAGCTTTCTTT.

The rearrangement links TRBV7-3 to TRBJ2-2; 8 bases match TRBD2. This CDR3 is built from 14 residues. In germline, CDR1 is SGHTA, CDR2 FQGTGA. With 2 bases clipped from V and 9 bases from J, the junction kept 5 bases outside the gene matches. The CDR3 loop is CASSLLGGGRELFF. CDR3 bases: TGTGCCAGCAGCTTATTAGGCGGGGGGCGGGAGCTGTTTTTT.

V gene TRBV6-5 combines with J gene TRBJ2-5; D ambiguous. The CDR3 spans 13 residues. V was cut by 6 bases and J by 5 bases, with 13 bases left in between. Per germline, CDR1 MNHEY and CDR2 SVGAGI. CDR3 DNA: TGTGCCAGCAGGCCCAGGAATCGGGAGACCCAGTACTTC. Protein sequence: CASRPRNRETQYF.

Written as DNA, the CDR3 is TGTGCCAGCAGTGGGACAGATAGCTCCTACGAGCAGTACTTC. Amino acid sequence: CASSGTDSSYEQYF. The chain combines TRBV28 with TRBJ2-7; 7 bases agree with TRBD1. The CDR3 has 14 amino acids. Trimming at V came to 5 bases and at J to 0 bases, leaving 4 bases not matched to a gene. Germline V gene data show CDR1 as MDHEN and CDR2 as SYDVKM.

CDR3 loop: CASSLGVAGGDNEQFF. The CDR3, as DNA: TGTGCCAGCAGCTTAGGGGTAGCGGGAGGGGATAATGAGCAGTTCTTC. This chain joins TRBV7-2 and TRBJ2-1, with TRBD2 matching 11 bases. V gave up 1 base and J gave up 7 bases; unmatched junction bases: 6. Germline values: CDR1 SGHTA, CDR2 FQGNSA. The CDR3 length is 16 residues.

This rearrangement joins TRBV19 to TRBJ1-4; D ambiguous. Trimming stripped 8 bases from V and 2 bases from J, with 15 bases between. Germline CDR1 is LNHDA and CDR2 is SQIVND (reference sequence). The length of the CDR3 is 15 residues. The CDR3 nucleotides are TGTGCCAGTCGCCATCTAAGCACCACTAATGAAAAACTGTTTTTT. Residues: CASRHLSTTNEKLFF.

CDR3 coding DNA: TGTGCCAGTAAAATACAGGACAGAGGATCCTATGGCTACACCTTC. Translating it yields CASKIQDRGSYGYTF. The V gene is TRBV19, the J gene TRBJ1-2, with D perhaps TRBD1 (6 bases). This CDR3 comprises 15 residues. Germline CDR1 reads LNHDA; CDR2 reads SQIVND (reference sequence). Trimming took 7 bases from V and 4 from J, leaving 19 bases between them.

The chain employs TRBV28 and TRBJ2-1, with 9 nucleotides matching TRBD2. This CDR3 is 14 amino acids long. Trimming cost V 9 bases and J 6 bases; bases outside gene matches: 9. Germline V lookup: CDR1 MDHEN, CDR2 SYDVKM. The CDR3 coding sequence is TGTGCCAGTTCCCCCGCGGGGGGGACCAATGAGCAGTTCTTC. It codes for CASSPAGGTNEQFF.

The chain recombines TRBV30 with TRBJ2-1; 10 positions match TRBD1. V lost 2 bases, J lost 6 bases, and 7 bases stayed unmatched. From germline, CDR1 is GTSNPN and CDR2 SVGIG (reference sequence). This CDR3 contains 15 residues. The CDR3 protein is CAWSFADRGLNEQFF. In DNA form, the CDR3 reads TGTGCCTGGAGTTTCGCCGACAGGGGGCTCAATGAGCAGTTCTTC.

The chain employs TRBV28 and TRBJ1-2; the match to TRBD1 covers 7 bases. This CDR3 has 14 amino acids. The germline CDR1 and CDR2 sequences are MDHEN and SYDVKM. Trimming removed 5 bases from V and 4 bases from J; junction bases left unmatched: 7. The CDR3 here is CASSPPQGGYGYTF. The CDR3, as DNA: TGTGCCAGCAGTCCCCCGCAGGGGGGCTATGGCTACACCTTC.

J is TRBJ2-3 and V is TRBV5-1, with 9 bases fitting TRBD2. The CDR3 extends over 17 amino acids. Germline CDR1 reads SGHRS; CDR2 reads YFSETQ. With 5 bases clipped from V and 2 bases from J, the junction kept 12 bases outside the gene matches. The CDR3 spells CASSGKTGTSPTDTQYF. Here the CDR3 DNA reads TGCGCCAGCAGTGGAAAGACCGGGACTAGCCCCACAGATACGCAGTATTTT.

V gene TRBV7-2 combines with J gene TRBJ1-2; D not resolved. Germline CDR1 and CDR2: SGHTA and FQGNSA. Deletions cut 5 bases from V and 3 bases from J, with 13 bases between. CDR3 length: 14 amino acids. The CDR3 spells CASSPYGVYYGYTF. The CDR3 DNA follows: TGTGCCAGCAGCCCCTACGGGGTTTACTATGGCTACACCTTC.

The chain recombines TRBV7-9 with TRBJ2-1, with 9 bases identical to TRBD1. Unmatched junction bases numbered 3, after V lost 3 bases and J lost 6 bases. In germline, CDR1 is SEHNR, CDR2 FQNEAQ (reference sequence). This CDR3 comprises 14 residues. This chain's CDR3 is CASSLDRGSNEQFF. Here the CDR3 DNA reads TGTGCCAGCAGCTTGGACAGGGGATCCAATGAGCAGTTCTTC.

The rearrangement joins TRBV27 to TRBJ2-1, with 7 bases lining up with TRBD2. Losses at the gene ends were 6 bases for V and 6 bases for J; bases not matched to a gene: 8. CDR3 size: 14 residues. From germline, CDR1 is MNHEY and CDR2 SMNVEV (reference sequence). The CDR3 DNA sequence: TGTGCCAGCAGGCAGGGAGGGCCGGGCAATGAGCAGTTCTTC. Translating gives CASRQGGPGNEQFF.

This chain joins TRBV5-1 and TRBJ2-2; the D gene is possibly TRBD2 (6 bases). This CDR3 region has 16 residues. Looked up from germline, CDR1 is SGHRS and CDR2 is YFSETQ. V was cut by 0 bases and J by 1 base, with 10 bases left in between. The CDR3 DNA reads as TGCGCCAGCAGCTTGGAGGTTAGCGGGAACACCGGGGAGCTGTTTTTT. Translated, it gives CASSLEVSGNTGELFF.

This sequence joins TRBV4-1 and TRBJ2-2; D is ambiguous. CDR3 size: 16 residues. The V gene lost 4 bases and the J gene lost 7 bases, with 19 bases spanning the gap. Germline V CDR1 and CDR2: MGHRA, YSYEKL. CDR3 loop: CASSPVTSGRVGELFF. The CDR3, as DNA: TGCGCCAGCAGCCCAGTGACTTCCGGCCGGGTCGGGGAGCTGTTTTTT.

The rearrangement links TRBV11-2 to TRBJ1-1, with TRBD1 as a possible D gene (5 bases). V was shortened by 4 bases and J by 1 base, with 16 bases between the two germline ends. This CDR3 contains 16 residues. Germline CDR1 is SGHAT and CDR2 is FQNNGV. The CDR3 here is CASSSSGTHRNTEAFF. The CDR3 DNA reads TGTGCCAGCAGCTCCTCCGGGACTCATAGGAACACTGAAGCTTTCTTT.

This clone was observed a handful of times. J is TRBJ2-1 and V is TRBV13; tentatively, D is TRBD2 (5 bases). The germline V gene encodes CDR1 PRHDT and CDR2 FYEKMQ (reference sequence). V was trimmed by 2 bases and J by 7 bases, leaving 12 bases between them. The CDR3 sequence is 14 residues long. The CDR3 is CASSLISGENEQFF. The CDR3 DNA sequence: TGTGCCAGCAGCTTAATCTCCGGGGAAAATGAGCAGTTCTTC.